Included here is one TCR beta chain sequence, with context. The sample comes from a study of blood T cell repertoires in COVID-19. Study as a whole: Material from acute and convalescent COVID-19 was sourced from the United States, Italy and Spain. T cells, B-cell-depleted T cells, or PBMCs provided the cDNA or gDNA that served as material.

As handled by the study authors: Amplification of reference gene primers was used by the study to estimate nucleated cell counts. Clones were sequenced by immunoSEQ multiplex PCR, and TCRdb holds only the in-frame ones, with some missing. That table is the source of V, J and clone size, and D and trimming were worked out from the DNA. Of 30,000 to 40,000 clones listed, approximately 90% are singletons. Germline CDR1 and CDR2: MNHEY and SVGAGI. V lost 8 bases to trimming and J lost 10 bases, with 17 bases between them. The CDR3 is made up of 12 amino acids. This sequence originates from a man aged 45-65 years with active COVID-19. The genes are TRBV6-5 and TRBJ1-1; D gene uncertain. The sequenced material came from peripheral blood. CDR3 sequence (DNA): TGTGCCAGCTGGCAGGTGGGGAGAGGAGCTTTCTTT. Translating gives CASWQVGRGAFF.